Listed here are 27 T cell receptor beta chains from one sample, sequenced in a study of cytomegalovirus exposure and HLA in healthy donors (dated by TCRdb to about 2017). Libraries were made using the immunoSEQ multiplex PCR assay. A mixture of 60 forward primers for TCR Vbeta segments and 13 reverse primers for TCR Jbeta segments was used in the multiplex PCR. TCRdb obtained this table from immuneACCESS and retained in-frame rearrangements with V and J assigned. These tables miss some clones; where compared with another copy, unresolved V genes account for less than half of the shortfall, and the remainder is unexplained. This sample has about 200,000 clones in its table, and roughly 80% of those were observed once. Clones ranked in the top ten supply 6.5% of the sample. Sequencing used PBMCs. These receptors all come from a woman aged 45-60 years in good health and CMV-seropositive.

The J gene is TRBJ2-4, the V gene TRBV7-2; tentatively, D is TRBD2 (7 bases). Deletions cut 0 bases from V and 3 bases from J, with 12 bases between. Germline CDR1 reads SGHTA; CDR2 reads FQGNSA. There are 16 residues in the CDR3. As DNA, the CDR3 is TGTGCCAGCAGCTTAGCGGGAGGGGGAGGCAAAAACATTCAGTACTTC. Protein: CASSLAGGGGKNIQYF.

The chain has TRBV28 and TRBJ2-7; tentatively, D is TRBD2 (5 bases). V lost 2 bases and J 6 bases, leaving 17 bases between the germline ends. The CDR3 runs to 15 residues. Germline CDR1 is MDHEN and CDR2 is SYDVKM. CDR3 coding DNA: TGTGCCAGCAGTTTACATGGCGGGCCAAGTCTCGAGCAGTACTTC. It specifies CASSLHGGPSLEQYF.

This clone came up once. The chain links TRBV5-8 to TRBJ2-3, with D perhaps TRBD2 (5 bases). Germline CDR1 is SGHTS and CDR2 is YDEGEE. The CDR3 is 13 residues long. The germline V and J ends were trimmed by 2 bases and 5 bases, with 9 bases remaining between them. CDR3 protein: CASSLAARDTQYF. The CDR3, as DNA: TGTGCCAGCAGCTTAGCGGCTCGAGATACGCAGTATTTT.

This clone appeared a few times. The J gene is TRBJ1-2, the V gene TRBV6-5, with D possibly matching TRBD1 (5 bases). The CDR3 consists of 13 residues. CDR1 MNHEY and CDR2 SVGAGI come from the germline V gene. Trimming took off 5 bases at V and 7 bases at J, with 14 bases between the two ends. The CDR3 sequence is CASSPQGGSGYTF. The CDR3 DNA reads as TGTGCCAGCAGTCCTCAGGGAGGGAGTGGCTACACCTTC.

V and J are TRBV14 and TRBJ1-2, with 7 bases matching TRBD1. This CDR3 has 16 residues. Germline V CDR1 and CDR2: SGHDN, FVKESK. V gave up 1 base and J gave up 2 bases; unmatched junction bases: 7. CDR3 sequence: CASSQASTGSNYGYTF. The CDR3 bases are TGTGCCAGCAGCCAAGCCTCGACAGGGTCGAACTATGGCTACACCTTC.

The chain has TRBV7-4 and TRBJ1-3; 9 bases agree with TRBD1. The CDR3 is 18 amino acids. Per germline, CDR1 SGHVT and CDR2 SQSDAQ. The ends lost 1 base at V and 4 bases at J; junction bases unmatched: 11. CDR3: CASSLGGRTGGGGNTIYF. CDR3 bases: TGTGCCAGCAGCTTAGGGGGACGAACAGGGGGCGGAGGAAACACCATATATTTT.

The CDR3, as DNA: TGTGCCAGCAGCTCGACAGGAGATACGGACAATGAGCAGTTCTTC. Amino acids: CASSSTGDTDNEQFF. The gene calls are TRBV9 and TRBJ2-1; D might be TRBD1 (6 bases). Germline V gene lookup returns CDR1 SGDLS and CDR2 YYNGEE. This CDR3 is built from 15 residues. Trimming removed 4 bases from V and 5 bases from J, with 16 bases in between.

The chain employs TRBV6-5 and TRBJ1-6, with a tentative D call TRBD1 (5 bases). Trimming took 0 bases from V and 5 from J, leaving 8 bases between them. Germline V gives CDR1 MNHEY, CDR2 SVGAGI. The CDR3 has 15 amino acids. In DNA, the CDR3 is TGTGCCAGCAGTTACTCGCCCAGGGATAATTCACCCCTCCACTTT. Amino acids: CASSYSPRDNSPLHF.

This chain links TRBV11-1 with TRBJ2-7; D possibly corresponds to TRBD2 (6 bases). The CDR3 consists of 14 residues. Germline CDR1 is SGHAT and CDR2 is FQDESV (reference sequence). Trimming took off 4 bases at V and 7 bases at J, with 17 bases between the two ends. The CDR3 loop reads CASSSLASRREQYF. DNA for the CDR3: TGTGCCAGCAGCTCACTAGCTTCAAGGAGGGAGCAGTACTTC.

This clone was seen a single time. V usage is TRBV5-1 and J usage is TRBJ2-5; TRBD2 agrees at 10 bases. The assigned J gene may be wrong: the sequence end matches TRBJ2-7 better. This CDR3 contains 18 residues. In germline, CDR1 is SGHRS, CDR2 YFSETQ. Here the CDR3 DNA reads TGCGCCAGCAGCTTTTCTAGCGGGGGAATAGGAAGCTCCTACGAGCAGTACTTC. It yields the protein CASSFSSGGIGSSYEQYF.

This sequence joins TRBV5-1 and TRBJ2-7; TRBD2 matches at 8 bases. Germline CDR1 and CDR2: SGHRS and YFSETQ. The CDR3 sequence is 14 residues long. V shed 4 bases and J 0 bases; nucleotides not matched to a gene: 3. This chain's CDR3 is CASSASGLSYEQYF. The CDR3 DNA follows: TGCGCCAGCAGCGCTAGCGGGCTCTCCTACGAGCAGTACTTC.

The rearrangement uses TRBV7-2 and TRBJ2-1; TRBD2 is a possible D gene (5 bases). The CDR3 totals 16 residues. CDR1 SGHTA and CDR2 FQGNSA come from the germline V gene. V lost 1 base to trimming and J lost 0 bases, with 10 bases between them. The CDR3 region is CASSLVIGSSYNEQFF. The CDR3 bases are TGTGCCAGCAGCTTAGTGATAGGGAGCTCCTACAATGAGCAGTTCTTC.

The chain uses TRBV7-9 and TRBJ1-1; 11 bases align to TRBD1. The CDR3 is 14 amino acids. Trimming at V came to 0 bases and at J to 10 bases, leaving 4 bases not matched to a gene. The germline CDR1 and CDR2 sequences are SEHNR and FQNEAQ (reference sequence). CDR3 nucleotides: TGTGCCAGCAGCTTAGCCGGGACAGGGGGTATAGCTTTCTTT. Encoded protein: CASSLAGTGGIAFF.

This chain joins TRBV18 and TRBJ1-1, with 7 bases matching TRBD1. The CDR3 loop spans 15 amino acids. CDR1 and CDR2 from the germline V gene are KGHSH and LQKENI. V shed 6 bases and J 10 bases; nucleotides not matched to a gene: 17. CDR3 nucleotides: TGTGCCAGCTCCCCCTCGACAGGGCCCCCCTTGGGAGCTTTCTTT. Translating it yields CASSPSTGPPLGAFF.

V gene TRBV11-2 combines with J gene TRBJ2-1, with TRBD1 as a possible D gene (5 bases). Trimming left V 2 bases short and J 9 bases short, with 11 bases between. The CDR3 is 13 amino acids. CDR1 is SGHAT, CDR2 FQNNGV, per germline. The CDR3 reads CASSLPGKSEQFF. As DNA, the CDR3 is TGTGCCAGCAGCTTACCAGGGAAGAGTGAGCAGTTCTTC.

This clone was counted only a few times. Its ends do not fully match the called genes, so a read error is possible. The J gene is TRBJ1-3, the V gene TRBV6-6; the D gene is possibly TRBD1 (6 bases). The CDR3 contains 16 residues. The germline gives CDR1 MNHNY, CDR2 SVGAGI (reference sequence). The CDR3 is CASSDSRTASGNTIYF. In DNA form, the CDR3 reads TGTGCCAGCAGTGACTCACGGACAGCCTCTGGAAACACCATATATTTT.

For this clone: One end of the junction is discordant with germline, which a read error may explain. The CDR3 region is CAGSLAGQGSYEQYF. The CDR3 DNA follows: TGTGCCGGCAGCTTGGCGGGACAGGGGTCCTACGAGCAGTACTTC. This chain connects TRBV7-3 to TRBJ2-7, with 10 bases lining up with TRBD1. There are 15 residues in the CDR3. Germline V lookup: CDR1 SGHTA, CDR2 FQGTGA.

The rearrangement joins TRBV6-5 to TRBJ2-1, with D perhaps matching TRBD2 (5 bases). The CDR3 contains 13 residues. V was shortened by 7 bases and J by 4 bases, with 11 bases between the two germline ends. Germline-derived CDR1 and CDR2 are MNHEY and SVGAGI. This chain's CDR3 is CASKGRDYNEQFF. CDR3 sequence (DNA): TGTGCCAGCAAAGGACGGGATTACAATGAGCAGTTCTTC.

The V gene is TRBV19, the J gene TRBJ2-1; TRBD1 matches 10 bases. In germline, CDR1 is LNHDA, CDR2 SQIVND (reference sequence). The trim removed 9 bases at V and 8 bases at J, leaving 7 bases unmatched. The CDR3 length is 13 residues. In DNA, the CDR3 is TGTGCCAGCCGGGACAGGGGTCTTCATGAGCAGTTCTTC. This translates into CASRDRGLHEQFF.

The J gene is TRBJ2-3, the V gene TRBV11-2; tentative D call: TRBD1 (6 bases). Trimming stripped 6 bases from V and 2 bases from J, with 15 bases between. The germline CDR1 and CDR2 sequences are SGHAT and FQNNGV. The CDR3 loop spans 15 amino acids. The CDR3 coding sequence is TGTGCCAGCAGTCAAACAGGGTTTTCCACAGATACGCAGTATTTT. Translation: CASSQTGFSTDTQYF.

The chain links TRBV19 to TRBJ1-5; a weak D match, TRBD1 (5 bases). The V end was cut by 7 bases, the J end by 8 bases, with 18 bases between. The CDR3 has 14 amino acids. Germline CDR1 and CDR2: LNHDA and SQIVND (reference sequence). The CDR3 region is CASKRAGRGEPQHF. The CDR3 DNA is TGTGCCAGTAAAAGGGCGGGACGCGGTGAGCCCCAGCATTTT.

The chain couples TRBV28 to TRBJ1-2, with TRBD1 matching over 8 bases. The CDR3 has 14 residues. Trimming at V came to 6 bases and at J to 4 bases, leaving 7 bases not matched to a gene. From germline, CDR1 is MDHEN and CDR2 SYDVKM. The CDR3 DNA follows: TGTGCCAGCAGCTATGACAGGGGCACCTATGGCTACACCTTC. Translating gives CASSYDRGTYGYTF.

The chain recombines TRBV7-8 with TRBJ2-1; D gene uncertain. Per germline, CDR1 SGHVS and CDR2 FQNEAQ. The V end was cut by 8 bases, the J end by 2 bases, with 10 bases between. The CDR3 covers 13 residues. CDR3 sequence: CASGARAYNEQFF. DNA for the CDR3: TGTGCCAGCGGAGCCCGCGCCTACAATGAGCAGTTCTTC.

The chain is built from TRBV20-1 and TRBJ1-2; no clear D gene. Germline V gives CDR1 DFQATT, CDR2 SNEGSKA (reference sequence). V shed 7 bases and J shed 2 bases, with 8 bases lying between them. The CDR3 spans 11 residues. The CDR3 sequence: CSVAENYGYTF. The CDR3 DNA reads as TGCAGTGTGGCGGAGAACTATGGCTACACCTTC.

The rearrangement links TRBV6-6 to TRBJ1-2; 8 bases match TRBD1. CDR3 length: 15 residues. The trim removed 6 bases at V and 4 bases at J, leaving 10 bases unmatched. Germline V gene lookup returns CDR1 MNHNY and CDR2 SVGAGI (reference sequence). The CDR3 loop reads CASRSGQGIFYGYTF. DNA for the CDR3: TGTGCCAGCAGATCCGGACAGGGAATTTTCTATGGCTACACCTTC.

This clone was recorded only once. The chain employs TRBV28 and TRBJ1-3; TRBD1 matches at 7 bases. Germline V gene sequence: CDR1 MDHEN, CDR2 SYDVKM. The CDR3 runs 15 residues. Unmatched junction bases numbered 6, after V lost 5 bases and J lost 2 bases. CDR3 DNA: TGTGCCAGCAGTCCAAGACAGGGAGCTGGAAACACCATATATTTT. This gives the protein CASSPRQGAGNTIYF. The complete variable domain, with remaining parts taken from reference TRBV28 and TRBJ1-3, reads DVKVTQSSRYLVKRTGEKVFLECVQDMDHENMFWYRQDPGLGLRLIYFSYDVKMKEKGDIPEGYSVSREKKERFSLILESASTNQTSMYLCASSPRQGAGNTIYFGEGSWLTVV.

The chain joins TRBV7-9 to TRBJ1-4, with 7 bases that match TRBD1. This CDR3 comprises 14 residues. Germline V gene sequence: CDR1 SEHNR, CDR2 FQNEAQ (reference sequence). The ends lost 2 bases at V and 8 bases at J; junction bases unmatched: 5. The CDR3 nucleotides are TGTGCCAGCAGCTTAACCGGGACAGCCGAAAAACTGTTTTTT. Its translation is CASSLTGTAEKLFF. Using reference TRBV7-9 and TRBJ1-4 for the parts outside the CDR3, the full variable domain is DTGVSQNPRHKITKRGQNVTFRCDPISEHNRLYWYRQTLGQGPEFLTYFQNEAQLEKSRLLSDRFSAERPKGSFSTLEIQRTEQGDSAMYLCASSLTGTAEKLFFGSGTQLSVL.